This T cell receptor (beta chain) was found in a study of identical twins. Overall study findings and caveats: The presence of invariant MAIT and iNKT cells could partly confound analyses of zero-insertion sequences.

Turning to this clonotype: Its specificity is not known.

The germline CDR1 and CDR2 sequences are MNHNS and SASEGT. With 6 bases clipped from V and 4 bases from J, the junction kept 12 bases outside the gene matches. The CDR3 spans 16 residues. TCRdb re-called the 5' RACE reads through MiXCR, storing one row per CDR3 protein. The sample lists about 720,000 distinct CDR3 sequences, about 9.4% occurring once. These data also formed part of another study, on yellow fever vaccine responses in identical twins. That work contributes: As reported, the vaccine T cell response of twins seemed partly convergent and partly personalized.

The specimen was PBMCs. The receptor's source is a woman between 18 and 29 years old in good health. This sequence joins TRBV6-1 and TRBJ2-3, with 8 bases fitting TRBD1. Written as DNA, the CDR3 is TGTGCCAGCAGCAGACAGGGGCTCTCCGGGCCAGATACGCAGTATTTT. It codes for CASSRQGLSGPDTQYF.